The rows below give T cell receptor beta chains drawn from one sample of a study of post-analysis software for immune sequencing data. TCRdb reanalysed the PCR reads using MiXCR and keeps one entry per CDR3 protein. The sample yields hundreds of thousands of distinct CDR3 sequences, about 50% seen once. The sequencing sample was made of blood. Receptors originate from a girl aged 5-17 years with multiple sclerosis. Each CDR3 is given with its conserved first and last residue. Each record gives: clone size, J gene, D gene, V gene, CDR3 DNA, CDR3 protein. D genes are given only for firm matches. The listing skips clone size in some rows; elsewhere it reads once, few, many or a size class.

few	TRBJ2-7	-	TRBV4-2	TGTGCCAGCAGCCAAGATGAGGCCAGGGCAGAGGAGCAGTACTTC	CASSQDEARAEEQYF
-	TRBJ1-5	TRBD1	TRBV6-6	TGTGCCAGCAGTTATCTGGGACAGGGGGCAAGCCAGCCCCAGCATTTT	CASSYLGQGASQPQHF
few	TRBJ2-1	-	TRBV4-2	TGTGCCAGCAGCCAAGATTGGGACATCGACAATGAGCAGTTCTTC	CASSQDWDIDNEQFF
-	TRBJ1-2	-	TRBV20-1	TGCAGTGGTTCCCCCCAGGGCCATGGCTACACCTTC	CSGSPQGHGYTF
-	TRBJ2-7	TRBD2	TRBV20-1	TGCAGTGCTACCTGGGCTATAGCGGGCCCGAGCTCCTACGAGCAGTACTTC	CSATWAIAGPSSYEQYF
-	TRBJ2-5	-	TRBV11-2	TGTGCCAGCAGCTTAGCCCTTCGTTCGGAGACCCAGTACTTC	CASSLALRSETQYF
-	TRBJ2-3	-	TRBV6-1	TGTGCCAGCAGTGAGTTGGCCACGGCAAGCACAGATACGCAGTATTTT	CASSELATASTDTQYF
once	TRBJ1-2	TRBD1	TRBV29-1	TGCAGCGTTGCCTTCCTCGCAGGGGGCGTTAACTATGGCTACACCTTC	CSVAFLAGGVNYGYTF
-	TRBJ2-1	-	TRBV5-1	TGCGCCAGCAGCTTGGCCCAGGGTGGGGGTTACAATGAGCAGTTCTTC	CASSLAQGGGYNEQFF
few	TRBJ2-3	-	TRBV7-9	TGTGCCAGCAGCTTGGGGGACCTAACCACAGATACGCAGTATTTT	CASSLGDLTTDTQYF
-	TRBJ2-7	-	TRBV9	TGTGCCAGCAGCGTAGGTGGGGACATCCGCGAGCAGTACTTC	CASSVGGDIREQYF
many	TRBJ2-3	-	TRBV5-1	TGCGCCAGCCGAGTGGGTCTACGCATAGATACGCAGTATTTT	CASRVGLRIDTQYF
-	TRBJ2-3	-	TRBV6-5	TGTGCCAGCAGTCCAAGGGCTACGGGCATGGATACGCAGTATTTT	CASSPRATGMDTQYF
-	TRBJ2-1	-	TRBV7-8	TGTGCCAGCAGCCCGGGAGCTAGGTACAATGAGCAGTTCTTC	CASSPGARYNEQFF
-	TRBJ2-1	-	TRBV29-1	TGCAGCGTTGGGGGACACATGGGCAATGAGCAGTTCTTC	CSVGGHMGNEQFF
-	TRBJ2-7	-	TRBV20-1	TGCAGTGCAGCCGGGACGGGCTACGAGCAGTACTTC	CSAAGTGYEQYF
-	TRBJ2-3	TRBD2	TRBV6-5	TGTGCCAGCAGCGAGTGGACTAGCGGGAGCACAGATACGCAGTATTTT	CASSEWTSGSTDTQYF
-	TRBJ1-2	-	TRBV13	TGTGCCAGCAGCTTAGCCCGGCGCCATGGCTACACCTTC	CASSLARRHGYTF
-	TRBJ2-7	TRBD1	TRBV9	TGTGCCAGCAGTGTCAGGGGGAGCCTTGAAGGCGAGCAGTACTTC	CASSVRGSLEGEQYF
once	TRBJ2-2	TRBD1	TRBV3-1	TGTGCCAGCAGCCAAGTGGCAGGGGGCTACGCCGGGGAGCTGTTTTTT	CASSQVAGGYAGELFF
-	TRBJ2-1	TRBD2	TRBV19	TGTGCCAGTAGTGGGGGACTATTCGATGAGCAGTTCTTC	CASSGGLFDEQFF
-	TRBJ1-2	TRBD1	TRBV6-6	TGTGCCAGCAGTTACCCGACAGGGATTCAAGGCTACACCTTC	CASSYPTGIQGYTF
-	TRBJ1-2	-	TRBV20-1	TGCAGTGCTAGAGGGACCTCGGGCATCTATGGCTACACCTTC	CSARGTSGIYGYTF
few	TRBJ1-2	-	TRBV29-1	TGCAGCGTTGCGGACGGGAACTATGGCTACACCTTC	CSVADGNYGYTF
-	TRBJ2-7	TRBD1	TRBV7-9	TGTGCCAGCAGTCAACACAGGGGGTTGGCCTACGAGCAGTACTTC	CASSQHRGLAYEQYF
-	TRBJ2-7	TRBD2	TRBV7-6	TGTGCCAGCAGCCCCCTAGCGGGGATCTCCTACGAGCAGTACTTC	CASSPLAGISYEQYF
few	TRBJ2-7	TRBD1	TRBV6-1	TGTGCCAGCAGCGAAAGGGGACAGGGGAATAGAGGCGAGCAGTACTTC	CASSERGQGNRGEQYF
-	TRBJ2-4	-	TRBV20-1	TGCAGTGCTCGGACTGCGGGGGCCAAAAACATTCAGTACTTC	CSARTAGAKNIQYF
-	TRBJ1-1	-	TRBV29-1	TGCAGCGTGCGAGACATGTTTCCTCGGAACACTGAAGCTTTCTTT	CSVRDMFPRNTEAFF
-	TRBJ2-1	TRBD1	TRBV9	TGTGCCAACCGGAATATGGTCCACAGGGGGTTGTACAATGAGCAGTTCTTT	CANRNMVHRGLYNEQFF
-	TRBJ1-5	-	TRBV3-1	TGTGCCAGCAGCCCCTCATGGGGGTGGACTCAGCCCCAGCATTTT	CASSPSWGWTQPQHF
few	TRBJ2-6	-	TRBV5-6	TGTGCCAGCAGCTTGGAGATAGGGCCACTCTCTGGGGCCAACGTCCTGACTTTC	CASSLEIGPLSGANVLTF
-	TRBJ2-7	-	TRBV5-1	TGCGCCAGCAGCTTGGATGGACAGCCTACCTACGAGCAGTACTTC	CASSLDGQPTYEQYF
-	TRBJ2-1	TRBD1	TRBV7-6	TGTGCCAGCAGCTTAGCCCCAGATGGACAGGGTAGGAGCTCCTACAATGAGCAGTTCTTC	CASSLAPDGQGRSSYNEQFF
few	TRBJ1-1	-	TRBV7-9	TGTGCCAGCAGCCCTCAGATGAACACTGAAGCTTTCTTT	CASSPQMNTEAFF
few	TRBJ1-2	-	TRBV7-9	TGTGCCAGCAGCTATATGGAGAGGGATGGCTACACCTTC	CASSYMERDGYTF
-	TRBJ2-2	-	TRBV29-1	TGCAGCGTTGCTCACACCGGGGAGCTGTTTTTT	CSVAHTGELFF
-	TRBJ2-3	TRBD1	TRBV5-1	TGCGCCAGCAGCAGCAACCGGGACAGGGAGCCAGATACGCAGTATTTT	CASSSNRDREPDTQYF
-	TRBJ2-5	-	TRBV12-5	TGTGCTAGTGGCGCCACGGTTCGCCCTGGGGTCCAAGAGACCCAGTACTTC	CASGATVRPGVQETQYF
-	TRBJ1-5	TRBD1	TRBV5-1	TGCGCCAGCAGCTTTGGGACAGGGGATAGCAATCAGCCCCAGCATTTT	CASSFGTGDSNQPQHF
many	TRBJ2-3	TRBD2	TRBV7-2	TGTGCCAGCAGCTTAGGCGGGGGGCGCACAGATACGCAGTATTTT	CASSLGGGRTDTQYF
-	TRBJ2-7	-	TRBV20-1	TGCAGTGCAACCTCCCGGGACAAAACCTACGAGCAGTACTTC	CSATSRDKTYEQYF
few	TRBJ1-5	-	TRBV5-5	TGTGCCAGCAGCCGCCACCGGGACATTAGCAATCAGCCCCAGCATTTT	CASSRHRDISNQPQHF
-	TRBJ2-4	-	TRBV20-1	TGCAGTGCCCACAACCCAAAGGGCGCCAAAAACATTCAGTACTTC	CSAHNPKGAKNIQYF
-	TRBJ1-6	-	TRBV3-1	TGTGCCAGCAGCCCATCTCTGGGGGGGCCCCTCCACTTT	CASSPSLGGPLHF
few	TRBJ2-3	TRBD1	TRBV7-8	TGTGCCAGCAGGGACAGGGGAAGGCATACGCAGTATTTT	CASRDRGRHTQYF
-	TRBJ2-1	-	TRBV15	TGTGCCACCAACAGTTTCAGGGAGCCCGAGCAGTTCTTC	CATNSFREPEQFF
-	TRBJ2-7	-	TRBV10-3	TGTGCCATCAGTGAGACGGACTCCTACGAGCAGTACTTC	CAISETDSYEQYF